A single T cell receptor (beta chain) is shown here with its context. As yet, its antigen is unknown. Regarding treatment: oral pan-JAK inhibitor, 5-10 mg twice daily. The data were taken from a study of CD8+ T cells in alopecia areata. Overall study findings and caveats: Affected lesional scalp, above all in alopecia totalis/universalis, was more clonal than normal scalp.

The V gene's germline CDR1 is SQVTM and CDR2 ANQGSEA. This CDR3 spans 16 amino acids. V gave up 4 bases and J gave up 3 bases, with 22 bases separating them. Extracted RNA was reverse transcribed into cDNA, the sequencing template. The protocol was immunoSEQ multiplex PCR, while the TCRdb copy is restricted to in-frame clones and leaves out a portion. This sample yields 120,000 to 150,000 clones, of which approximately 86% are seen a single time; roughly 13% belongs to the top ten. This receptor was obtained from a human donor with alopecia areata. The chain recombines TRBV29-1 with TRBJ2-7, with D tentatively TRBD1 or TRBD2 (6 bases each). This material consisted of CD8+ T cells sorted from blood, taken at week 4, from a patient treated with tofacitinib. CDR3 coding DNA: TGCAGCGTTGTTCGAGGGGGGCAAGGGGTTCTCTACGAGCAGTACTTC. Its protein product is CSVVRGGQGVLYEQYF.